Listed below are T cell receptor beta chains from one sample, sequenced in a study of follicular helper T cells after annual influenza vaccination. The assay was immunoSEQ multiplex PCR, and TCRdb's table has in-frame clones only and misses some. This table has about 14,000 clones, about 83% appearing once. The sample consisted of CXCR5- memory CD4+ T cells sorted from blood, taken on the day of influenza vaccination. The receptors derive from an adult who received the influenza vaccine. Each CDR3 is given with its conserved first and last residue. Each record gives: clone size, J gene, V gene, D gene, CDR3 protein, CDR3 DNA. The D gene is left open where the match is weak. The size entry is marked missing in some rows and otherwise reads once, few, many or a size class.

few	TRBJ2-7	TRBV27	.	CASSLSSPYYEQYF	TGTGCCAGCAGTTTATCGTCGCCATACTACGAGCAGTACTTC
.	TRBJ2-7	TRBV7-2	.	CASSSVKVPVSSYEQYF	TGTGCCAGCAGCTCTGTGAAGGTGCCGGTGAGCTCCTACGAGCAGTACTTC
.	TRBJ1-2	TRBV12-1	.	CASRFGPDRAYPLNYGYTF	TGTGCCAGCAGATTCGGTCCTGACAGGGCTTACCCCTTGAACTATGGCTACACCTTC
.	TRBJ2-7	TRBV30	.	CAWSHDSTYEQYF	TGTGCCTGGAGCCACGACAGTACCTACGAGCAGTACTTC
.	TRBJ2-3	TRBV5-4	.	CASSLNIHRSTDTQYF	TGTGCCAGCAGCTTGAACATCCACAGGAGCACAGATACGCAGTATTTT
.	TRBJ1-6	TRBV5-6	TRBD1	CASSFRQGASGFNSPLHF	TGTGCCAGCAGCTTCCGACAGGGGGCATCAGGTTTCAATTCACCCCTCCACTTT
.	TRBJ2-3	TRBV4-1	.	CASSQDWPGHKYF	TGCGCCAGCAGCCAAGATTGGCCGGGACATAAGTATTTT
.	TRBJ1-1	TRBV30	.	CALGGGVTEAFF	TGTGCCTTAGGGGGGGGCGTCACTGAAGCTTTCTTT
few	TRBJ2-7	TRBV5-4	TRBD1	CASSPVAPGQGSSYEQYF	TGTGCCAGCAGTCCCGTGGCACCGGGACAGGGGAGCTCCTACGAGCAGTACTTC
.	TRBJ2-7	TRBV7-2	.	CASSLGMGGTYEQYF	TGTGCCAGCAGCTTGGGTATGGGCGGAACCTACGAGCAGTACTTC
.	TRBJ2-4	TRBV28	TRBD2	CASSSLAGDQNIQYF	TGTGCCAGCAGTTCACTAGCGGGGGACCAAAACATTCAGTACTTC